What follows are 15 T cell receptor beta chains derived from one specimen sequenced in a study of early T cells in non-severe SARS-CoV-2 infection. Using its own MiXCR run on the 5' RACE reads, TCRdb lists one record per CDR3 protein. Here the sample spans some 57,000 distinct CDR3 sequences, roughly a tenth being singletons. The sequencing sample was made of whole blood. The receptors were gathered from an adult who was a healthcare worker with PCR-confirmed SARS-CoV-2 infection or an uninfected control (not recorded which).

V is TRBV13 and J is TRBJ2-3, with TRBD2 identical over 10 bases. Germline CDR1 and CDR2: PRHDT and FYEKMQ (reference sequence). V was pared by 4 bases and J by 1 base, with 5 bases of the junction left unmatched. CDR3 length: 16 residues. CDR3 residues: CASSSNLAGGTDTQYF. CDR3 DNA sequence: TGTGCCAGCAGCTCTAATCTAGCGGGAGGCACAGATACGCAGTATTTT.

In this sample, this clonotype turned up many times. The CDR3 is CASGRGDLTDTQYF. As DNA, the CDR3 is TGTGCCAGCGGACGGGGCGACCTCACAGATACGCAGTATTTT. V gene TRBV2 combines with J gene TRBJ2-3; D tentatively fits TRBD1 or TRBD2 (5 bases each). V lost 8 bases, J lost 2 bases, and 14 bases lay in between. This CDR3 has 14 amino acids. Germline assignment: CDR1 SNHLY and CDR2 FYNNEI.

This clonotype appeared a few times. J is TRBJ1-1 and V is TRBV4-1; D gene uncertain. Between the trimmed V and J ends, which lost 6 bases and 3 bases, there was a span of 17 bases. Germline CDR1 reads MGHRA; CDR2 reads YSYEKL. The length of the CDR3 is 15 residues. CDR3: CASSYTPVRDTEAFF. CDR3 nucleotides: TGCGCCAGCAGTTATACGCCCGTTAGGGACACTGAAGCTTTCTTT.

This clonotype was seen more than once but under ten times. This chain's CDR3 is CASSLIGTEAFF. CDR3 DNA: TGTGCCAGCAGCTTAATTGGCACTGAAGCTTTCTTT. This chain connects TRBV7-9 to TRBJ1-1; no clear D gene. V lost 2 bases and J 4 bases, leaving 5 bases between the germline ends. Germline CDR1 and CDR2: SEHNR and FQNEAQ (reference sequence). This CDR3 is built from 12 residues.

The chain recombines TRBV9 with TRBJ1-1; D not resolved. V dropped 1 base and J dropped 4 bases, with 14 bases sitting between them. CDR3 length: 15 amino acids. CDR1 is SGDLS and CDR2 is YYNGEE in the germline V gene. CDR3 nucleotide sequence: TGTGCCAGCAGCGTACAAGCGGAACTGGGCACTGAAGCTTTCTTT. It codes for CASSVQAELGTEAFF. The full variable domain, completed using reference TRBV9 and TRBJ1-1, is DSGVTQTPKHLITATGQRVTLRCSPRSGDLSVYWYQQSLDQGLQFLIQYYNGEERAKGNILERFSAQQFPDLHSELNLSSLELGDSALYFCASSVQAELGTEAFFGQGTRLTVV.

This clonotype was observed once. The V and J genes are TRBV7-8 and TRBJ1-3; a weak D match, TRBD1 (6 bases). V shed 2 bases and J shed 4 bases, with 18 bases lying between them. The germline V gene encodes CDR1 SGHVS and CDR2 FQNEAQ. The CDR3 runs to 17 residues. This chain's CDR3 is CASSLFDGQQKGNTIYF. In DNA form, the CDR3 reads TGTGCCAGCAGCTTATTTGACGGACAGCAAAAAGGAAACACCATATATTTT.

CDR3 sequence reads: CAWSIGSAGAADTQYF. DNA of the CDR3: TGTGCCTGGAGTATAGGTTCGGCAGGGGCGGCAGATACGCAGTATTTT. V gene TRBV30 combines with J gene TRBJ2-3, with TRBD1 as a possible D gene (6 bases). V lost 2 bases and J lost 4, with 19 bases in between. The CDR3 runs 16 residues. Germline values: CDR1 GTSNPN, CDR2 SVGIG (reference sequence).

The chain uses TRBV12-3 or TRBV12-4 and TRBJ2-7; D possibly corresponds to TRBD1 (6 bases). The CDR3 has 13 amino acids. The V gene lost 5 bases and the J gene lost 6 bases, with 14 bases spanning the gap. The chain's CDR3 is CASSTGLGPEQYF. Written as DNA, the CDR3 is TGTGCCAGCAGTACAGGGTTAGGTCCCGAGCAGTACTTC.

CDR3 bases: TGTGCCAGCAGCCTGGACAATGAGCAGTTCTTC. Translated: CASSLDNEQFF. This chain links TRBV4-2 with TRBJ2-1; D remains unclear. The germline V gene encodes CDR1 LGHNA and CDR2 YNFKEQ. The CDR3 is 11 residues long. Trimming took 4 bases from V and 5 from J, leaving 3 bases between them.

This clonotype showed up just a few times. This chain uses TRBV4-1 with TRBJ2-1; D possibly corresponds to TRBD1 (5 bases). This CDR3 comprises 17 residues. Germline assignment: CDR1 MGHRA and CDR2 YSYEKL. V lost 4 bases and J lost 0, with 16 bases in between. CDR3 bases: TGCGCCAGCAGCCGAAACCCGACAGAGTACTCCTACAATGAGCAGTTCTTC. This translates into CASSRNPTEYSYNEQFF.

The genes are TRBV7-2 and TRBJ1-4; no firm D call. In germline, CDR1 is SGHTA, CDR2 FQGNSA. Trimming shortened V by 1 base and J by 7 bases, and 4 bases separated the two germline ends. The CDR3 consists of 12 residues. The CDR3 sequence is CASSLVGEKLFF. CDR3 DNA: TGTGCCAGCAGCTTAGTTGGTGAAAAACTGTTTTTT.

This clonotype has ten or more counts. The CDR3 coding sequence is TGTGCCAGCTCTGACCGACAGGGGAGCACAGATACGCAGTATTTT. It yields the protein CASSDRQGSTDTQYF. This rearrangement joins TRBV18 to TRBJ2-3, with TRBD1 matching over 8 bases. The CDR3 covers 15 residues. CDR1 KGHSH and CDR2 LQKENI come from the germline V gene. V shed 6 bases and J 0 bases; nucleotides not matched to a gene: 5. The full variable domain, in which reference TRBV18 and TRBJ2-3 provide the parts outside the CDR3, is NAGVMQNPRHLVRRRGQEARLRCSPMKGHSHVYWYRQLPEEGLKFMVYLQKENIIDESGMPKERFSAEFPKEGPSILRIQQVVRGDSAAYFCASSDRQGSTDTQYFGPGTRLTVL.

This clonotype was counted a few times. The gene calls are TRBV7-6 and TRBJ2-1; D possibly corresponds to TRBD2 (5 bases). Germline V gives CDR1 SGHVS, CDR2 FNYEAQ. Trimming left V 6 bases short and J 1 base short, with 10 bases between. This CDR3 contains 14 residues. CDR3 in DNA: TGTGCCAGCAGGGGAGCGCCATCCTACAATGAGCAGTTCTTC. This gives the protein CASRGAPSYNEQFF.

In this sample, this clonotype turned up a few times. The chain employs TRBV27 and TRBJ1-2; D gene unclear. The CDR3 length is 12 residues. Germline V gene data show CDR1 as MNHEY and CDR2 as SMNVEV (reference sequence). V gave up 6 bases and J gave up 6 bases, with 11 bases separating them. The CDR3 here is CASRRGIDGYTF. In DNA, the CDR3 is TGTGCCAGCAGGAGAGGTATTGATGGCTACACCTTC.

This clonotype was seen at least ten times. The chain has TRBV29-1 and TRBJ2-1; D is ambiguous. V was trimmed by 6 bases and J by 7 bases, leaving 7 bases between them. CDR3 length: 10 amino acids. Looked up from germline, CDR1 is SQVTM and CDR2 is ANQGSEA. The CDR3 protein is CSVSVNEQFF. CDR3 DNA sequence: TGCAGCGTATCTGTAAATGAGCAGTTCTTC.